The rows below give T cell receptor beta chains drawn from one sample of a study of blood T cells in healthy people across ages. TCRdb re-derived calls from the 5' RACE reads in MiXCR, one entry per CDR3 protein. The sample lists fewer than 700,000 distinct CDR3 sequences; about 45% were seen once. The sequenced sample was blood. All receptors derive from an elderly man in good health. Both conserved end residues are part of each CDR3. The D gene is left open where the match is weak. For some rows the clone size is stated as once, few or many, or as a class when expanded; others skip it.

j_call: TRBJ2-5
v_call: TRBV4-1
clone_size: once
d_call: TRBD2
cdr3_aa: CASSQGLAGGGTQYF
cdr3_nt: TGCGCCAGCAGCCAGGGGCTAGCGGGGGGAGGGACCCAGTACTTC

j_call: TRBJ2-7
v_call: TRBV5-1
clone_size: NA
d_call: NA
cdr3_aa: CANSTGDSRYEQYF
cdr3_nt: TGCGCCAACAGCACGGGGGACAGTCGCTACGAGCAGTACTTC

j_call: TRBJ1-6
v_call: TRBV7-8
clone_size: NA
d_call: NA
cdr3_aa: CASSLVRYNSPLHF
cdr3_nt: TGTGCCAGCAGCTTAGTTCGGTATAATTCACCCCTCCACTTT

j_call: TRBJ2-5
v_call: TRBV27
clone_size: NA
d_call: NA
cdr3_aa: CASRGSRGVQETQYF
cdr3_nt: TGTGCCAGCAGGGGAAGCAGGGGAGTCCAAGAGACCCAGTACTTC

j_call: TRBJ2-3
v_call: TRBV10-3
clone_size: few
d_call: TRBD1
cdr3_aa: CAISSGQGATDTQYF
cdr3_nt: TGTGCCATCAGTTCGGGACAGGGGGCTACAGATACGCAGTATTTT

j_call: TRBJ1-1
v_call: TRBV20-1
clone_size: NA
d_call: NA
cdr3_aa: CSARAGTEAFF
cdr3_nt: TGCAGTGCTAGAGCCGGGACTGAAGCTTTCTTT

j_call: TRBJ1-2
v_call: TRBV12-3/TRBV12-4
clone_size: NA
d_call: TRBD1
cdr3_aa: CASSWTGANYGYTF
cdr3_nt: TGTGCCAGCAGCTGGACAGGGGCTAACTATGGCTACACCTTC

j_call: TRBJ1-2
v_call: TRBV6-6
clone_size: few
d_call: NA
cdr3_aa: CASSYSTGSFRGYTF
cdr3_nt: TGTGCCAGCAGTTACTCGACAGGCAGCTTCAGGGGCTACACCTTC

j_call: TRBJ2-3
v_call: TRBV5-1
clone_size: NA
d_call: TRBD1
cdr3_aa: CASSLGDSPAGTQYF
cdr3_nt: TGCGCCAGCAGCCTCGGGGACAGCCCAGCAGGTACGCAGTATTTT

j_call: TRBJ2-3
v_call: TRBV5-1
clone_size: NA
d_call: NA
cdr3_aa: CASSLEDRQSTDTQYF
cdr3_nt: TGCGCCAGCAGCTTGGAAGACAGGCAAAGCACAGATACGCAGTATTTT

j_call: TRBJ1-2
v_call: TRBV12-3/TRBV12-4
clone_size: NA
d_call: NA
cdr3_aa: CASRTGAAYGYTF
cdr3_nt: TGTGCCAGCAGAACCGGTGCAGCCTATGGCTACACCTTC

j_call: TRBJ2-1
v_call: TRBV6-5
clone_size: many
d_call: NA
cdr3_aa: CASRTGGGNEQFF
cdr3_nt: TGTGCCAGCAGAACCGGGGGTGGCAATGAGCAGTTCTTC

j_call: TRBJ2-5
v_call: TRBV13
clone_size: many
d_call: NA
cdr3_aa: CASLLFGSGQETQYF
cdr3_nt: TGTGCCAGCCTTCTTTTTGGTAGCGGACAAGAGACCCAGTACTTC

j_call: TRBJ2-5
v_call: TRBV9
clone_size: NA
d_call: NA
cdr3_aa: CASSPAGAQETQYF
cdr3_nt: TGTGCCAGCAGCCCCGCGGGGGCCCAAGAGACCCAGTACTTC

j_call: TRBJ2-1
v_call: TRBV29-1
clone_size: NA
d_call: TRBD2
cdr3_aa: CSAGTSGGGTYNEQFF
cdr3_nt: TGCAGCGCTGGGACTAGCGGGGGGGGTACCTACAATGAGCAGTTCTTC

j_call: TRBJ2-7
v_call: TRBV20-1
clone_size: NA
d_call: TRBD1
cdr3_aa: CSAQGTGGKFYEQYF
cdr3_nt: TGCAGTGCCCAAGGGACAGGGGGGAAGTTCTACGAGCAGTACTTC

j_call: TRBJ2-1
v_call: TRBV10-3
clone_size: NA
d_call: NA
cdr3_aa: CAISEKTTGEQFF
cdr3_nt: TGTGCCATCAGTGAGAAGACGACAGGTGAGCAGTTCTTC

j_call: TRBJ2-5
v_call: TRBV5-1
clone_size: few
d_call: TRBD1
cdr3_aa: CASSTGQGYETQYF
cdr3_nt: TGCGCCAGCAGCACGGGACAGGGTTACGAGACCCAGTACTTC

j_call: TRBJ2-1
v_call: TRBV6-1
clone_size: few
d_call: NA
cdr3_aa: CASNLTPLEQFF
cdr3_nt: TGTGCCAGCAACCTGACCCCCCTGGAGCAGTTCTTC

j_call: TRBJ2-7
v_call: TRBV9
clone_size: NA
d_call: NA
cdr3_aa: CASSVELAPRDEQYF
cdr3_nt: TGTGCCAGCAGCGTAGAGCTAGCTCCCAGGGACGAGCAGTACTTC

j_call: TRBJ1-2
v_call: TRBV6-5
clone_size: NA
d_call: TRBD1
cdr3_aa: CASSYFSGTGSDGSGYTF
cdr3_nt: TGTGCCAGCAGTTATTTTTCCGGGACAGGATCGGATGGAAGTGGCTACACCTTC

j_call: TRBJ2-3
v_call: TRBV12-3/TRBV12-4
clone_size: NA
d_call: NA
cdr3_aa: CASRPSSGVADTQYF
cdr3_nt: TGTGCCAGCAGACCCAGTTCCGGCGTCGCAGATACGCAGTATTTT

j_call: TRBJ2-1
v_call: TRBV7-3
clone_size: few
d_call: NA
cdr3_aa: CASSLTGQSYNEQFF
cdr3_nt: TGTGCCAGCAGCTTAACAGGACAGTCCTACAATGAGCAGTTCTTC

j_call: TRBJ2-5
v_call: TRBV21-1
clone_size: few
d_call: NA
cdr3_aa: CASSRPYMREKETQYF
cdr3_nt: TGTGCCAGCAGCAGACCCTACATGCGTGAAAAGGAGACCCAGTACTTC

j_call: TRBJ2-7
v_call: TRBV6-5
clone_size: NA
d_call: NA
cdr3_aa: CASSSIASGAYEQYF
cdr3_nt: TGTGCCAGCAGTTCAATAGCGTCGGGGGCCTACGAGCAGTACTTC

j_call: TRBJ2-7
v_call: TRBV28
clone_size: few
d_call: NA
cdr3_aa: CASSLAGSWNEQYF
cdr3_nt: TGTGCCAGCAGTTTAGCAGGGAGTTGGAACGAGCAGTACTTC

j_call: TRBJ2-6
v_call: TRBV7-9
clone_size: many
d_call: NA
cdr3_aa: CASSLYTSGANVLTF
cdr3_nt: TGTGCCAGCAGCCTGTATACCTCTGGGGCCAACGTCCTGACTTTC

j_call: TRBJ1-5
v_call: TRBV10-3
clone_size: NA
d_call: TRBD1
cdr3_aa: CAISRDRTQPQHF
cdr3_nt: TGTGCCATCAGTAGGGACAGAACCCAGCCCCAGCATTTT

j_call: TRBJ2-3
v_call: TRBV7-9
clone_size: few
d_call: NA
cdr3_aa: CASRQDADTQYF
cdr3_nt: TGTGCCAGCAGACAAGACGCAGATACGCAGTATTTT

j_call: TRBJ1-6
v_call: TRBV7-9
clone_size: NA
d_call: NA
cdr3_aa: CASSLIGVESPLHF
cdr3_nt: TGTGCCAGCAGCTTAATAGGGGTAGAATCACCCCTCCACTTT

j_call: TRBJ2-1
v_call: TRBV5-1
clone_size: NA
d_call: TRBD2
cdr3_aa: CASSLGLAGLNEQFF
cdr3_nt: TGCGCCAGCAGCTTGGGACTAGCGGGGCTCAATGAGCAGTTCTTC

j_call: TRBJ2-3
v_call: TRBV6-2/TRBV6-3
clone_size: once
d_call: NA
cdr3_aa: CASCSPGSTDTQYF
cdr3_nt: TGTGCCAGCTGTTCCCCAGGGAGCACAGATACGCAGTATTTT

j_call: TRBJ2-1
v_call: TRBV2
clone_size: NA
d_call: NA
cdr3_aa: CASSGGEQFF
cdr3_nt: TGTGCCAGCAGCGGGGGTGAGCAGTTCTTC

j_call: TRBJ1-1
v_call: TRBV4-1
clone_size: few
d_call: TRBD1
cdr3_aa: CASREDRGQENTEAFF
cdr3_nt: TGCGCCAGCAGGGAGGACAGGGGCCAGGAGAACACTGAAGCTTTCTTT